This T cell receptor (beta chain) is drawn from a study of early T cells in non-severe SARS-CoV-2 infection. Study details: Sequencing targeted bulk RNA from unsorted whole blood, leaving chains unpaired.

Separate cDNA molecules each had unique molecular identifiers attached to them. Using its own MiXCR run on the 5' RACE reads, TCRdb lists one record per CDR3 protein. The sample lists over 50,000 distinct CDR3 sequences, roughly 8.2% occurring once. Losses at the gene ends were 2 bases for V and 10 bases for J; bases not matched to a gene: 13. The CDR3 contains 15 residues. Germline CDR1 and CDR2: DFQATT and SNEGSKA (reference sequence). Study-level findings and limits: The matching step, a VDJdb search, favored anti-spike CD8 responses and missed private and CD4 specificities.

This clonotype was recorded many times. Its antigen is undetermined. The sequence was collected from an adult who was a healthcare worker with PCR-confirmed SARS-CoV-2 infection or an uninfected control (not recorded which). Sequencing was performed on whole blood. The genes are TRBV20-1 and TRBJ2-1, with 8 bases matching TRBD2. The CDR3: CSARQPSGRSKEQFF. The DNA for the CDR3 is TGCAGTGCTAGACAGCCTAGCGGGCGCTCTAAAGAGCAGTTCTTC.